The source of this TCR beta chain is a study of blood T cell repertoires in COVID-19. Study-wide background: Italy, Spain and the United States were the sources of the convalescent and acute COVID-19 samples. PBMCs, B-cell-depleted T cells, or T cells were the source of the cDNA or gDNA that made up the material.

The authors' processing: From reference gene primer amplification, estimates of nucleated cell counts were derived. The assay was immunoSEQ multiplex PCR, and TCRdb's table has in-frame clones only and misses some. V and J calls and clone size are given by that table; D and trimming were obtained from the DNA. Altogether about 180,000 clones are present, approximately 84% being singletons, with the ten largest covering roughly 5%. The Seattle patients joined while their infection was active and were tracked longitudinally afterward. The clonotype comes from a woman in her 50s with COVID-19, enrolled during active disease. Sequenced input: peripheral blood.

CDR3 bases: TGTGCCAGCAGTGAAAGCGGGGGTATGGTCTACGAGCAGTACTTC. Translation gives CASSESGGMVYEQYF. The chain couples TRBV2 to TRBJ2-7; 8 bases match TRBD2. CDR1 and CDR2 from the germline V gene are SNHLY and FYNNEI. Germline trimming cut 2 bases from V and 3 bases from J; bases unmatched to any gene: 6. This CDR3 contains 15 residues.